The 17 T cell receptor beta chains below come from one sample, sequenced in a study of blood T cell repertoires in COVID-19. Profiling relied on immunoSEQ multiplex PCR, and the TCRdb table lists in-frame clones only, not all of them. Of more than 200,000 clones in the sample, roughly 84% were seen once. The sequencing input was peripheral blood. The receptors were gathered from a woman in her thirties or forties who had recovered from COVID-19.

DNA for the CDR3: TGTGCCAGCAGCCAGTGGGACAGGGGTAAGACCCAGTACTTC. Translated, it gives CASSQWDRGKTQYF. The genes are TRBV3-1 (or the pseudogene TRBV3-2) and TRBJ2-5, with 10 bases aligning to TRBD1. V gave up 3 bases and J gave up 6 bases; unmatched junction bases: 4. Germline V gene data show CDR1 as LGHDT and CDR2 as YNNKEL (reference sequence). The length of the CDR3 is 14 residues.

The rearrangement links TRBV6-5 to TRBJ1-5; the D is unclear. CDR1 and CDR2 (germline): MNHEY, SVGAGI. The CDR3 loop spans 12 amino acids. V lost 4 bases and J lost 7, with 8 bases in between. Here the CDR3 reads CASSSPGQPQHF. The CDR3 DNA sequence: TGTGCCAGCAGTTCTCCGGGGCAGCCCCAGCATTTT.

The rearrangement joins TRBV1 to TRBJ2-3; the D call TRBD2 from the table was never checked on the DNA. TRBV1 is recorded as a pseudogene. The CDR3 consists of 16 residues. The CDR3 DNA reads TGCACCAGCAAGGACGGACGTGACGGGGGTACAGATACGCAGTATTTT. This translates into CTSKDGRDGGTDTQYF.

The gene calls are TRBV19 and TRBJ1-3; tentatively, D is TRBD1 (5 bases). V lost 8 bases to trimming and J lost 0 bases, with 11 bases between them. The CDR3 has 14 residues. Germline V gene lookup returns CDR1 LNHDA and CDR2 SQIVND (reference sequence). The CDR3 protein is CASHQQDSGNTIYF. As DNA, the CDR3 is TGTGCCAGTCATCAACAGGACTCTGGAAACACCATATATTTT.

The V call is TRBV19, the J call TRBJ1-3; the D is unclear. Deletions cut 3 bases from V and 1 base from J, with 16 bases between. This CDR3 comprises 17 residues. Germline V CDR1 and CDR2: LNHDA, SQIVND (reference sequence). The CDR3 nucleotides read TGTGCCAGTAGTATTAGACGACACGGGGATTCTGGAAACACCATATATTTT. Translation gives CASSIRRHGDSGNTIYF.

The chain has TRBV5-1 and TRBJ1-3; D is perhaps TRBD1 (6 bases). This CDR3 spans 16 amino acids. CDR1 SGHRS and CDR2 YFSETQ come from the germline V gene. Trimming shortened V by 4 bases and J by 0 bases, and 14 bases separated the two germline ends. The CDR3, as DNA: TGCGCCAGCAGCGTGATGACAGGTAGCTCTGGAAACACCATATATTTT. This codes for CASSVMTGSSGNTIYF.

CDR3 nucleotide sequence: TGTGCCTGGAGTGTACCAGCGGGGTCCTACGAGCAGTACTTC. It is translated as CAWSVPAGSYEQYF. The rearrangement links TRBV30 to TRBJ2-7; 7 bases agree with TRBD2. Losses at the gene ends were 0 bases for V and 1 base for J; bases not matched to a gene: 3. Germline assignment: CDR1 GTSNPN and CDR2 SVGIG (reference sequence). There are 14 residues in the CDR3. Looking up the rest from reference TRBV30 and TRBJ2-7 gives the full variable domain: SQTIHQWPATLVQPVGSPLSLECTVEGTSNPNLYWYRQAAGRGLQLLFYSVGIGQISSEVPQNLSASRPQDRQFILSSKKLLLSDSGFYLCAWSVPAGSYEQYFGPGTRLTVT.

This chain joins TRBV19 and TRBJ1-2, with D possibly TRBD1 on 5 matching bases. There are 15 residues in the CDR3. Trimming shortened V by 4 bases and J by 4 bases, and 16 bases separated the two germline ends. The germline gives CDR1 LNHDA, CDR2 SQIVND (reference sequence). Here the CDR3 DNA reads TGTGCCAGTAGTACAGGAAGGGGCTCGTCCTATGGCTACACCTTC. Its translation: CASSTGRGSSYGYTF.

The chain combines TRBV19 with TRBJ1-2; a weak D match, TRBD1 (6 bases). CDR3 length: 13 residues. V was cut by 10 bases and J by 4 bases, with 16 bases left in between. Per germline, CDR1 LNHDA and CDR2 SQIVND (reference sequence). CDR3 in DNA: TGTGCCACTAATGGGGGCGCCTTCTATGGCTACACCTTC. Translated, it gives CATNGGAFYGYTF.

This chain links TRBV7-9 with TRBJ1-2; no firm D call. Germline CDR1 SEHNR, CDR2 FQNEAQ (reference sequence). CDR3 length equals 15 residues. Deletions cut 1 base from V and 4 bases from J, with 13 bases between. The CDR3 DNA is TGTGCCAGCAGCTTAGGAAATCCTCTGGCCTATGGCTACACCTTC. It encodes CASSLGNPLAYGYTF.

This clone was seen just once. As DNA, the CDR3 is TGTGCCAGCCTAGGACTAGCTGGCTACGAGCAGTACTTC. Its translation is CASLGLAGYEQYF. The V gene is TRBV2, the J gene TRBJ2-7; the match to TRBD2 covers 8 bases. V shed 8 bases and J 3 bases; nucleotides not matched to a gene: 6. Germline CDR1 SNHLY, CDR2 FYNNEI. The CDR3 extends over 13 amino acids.

V usage is TRBV6-6 and J usage is TRBJ2-7; D remains ambiguous. Germline V gives CDR1 MNHNY, CDR2 SVGAGI (reference sequence). V was shortened by 0 bases and J by 4 bases, with 16 bases between the two germline ends. This CDR3 is built from 16 residues. This CDR3 is CASSYSNPSLLYEQYF. CDR3 in DNA: TGTGCCAGCAGTTACTCGAATCCCAGTCTGTTATACGAGCAGTACTTC.

This clone was counted only a few times. This sequence joins TRBV7-2 and TRBJ2-7, with 8 bases that match TRBD2. The CDR3 is 16 amino acids. V trimming: 3 bases; J trimming: 4 bases; junction bases outside the gene matches: 11. Per germline, CDR1 SGHTA and CDR2 FQGNSA. The CDR3 sequence is CASSLIGSGGPYEQYF. CDR3 sequence (DNA): TGTGCCAGCAGCTTGATTGGATCGGGGGGGCCATACGAGCAGTACTTC.

The rearrangement joins TRBV7-8 to TRBJ1-1; TRBD1 might be the D (6 bases). CDR3 length equals 17 residues. With 0 bases removed from V and 1 base from J, the gap between germline ends came to 15 bases. Germline loops: CDR1 SGHVS, CDR2 FQNEAQ. The CDR3 DNA sequence: TGTGCCAGCAGCTTAGCGCGAATCCCACAGGGGAACACTGAAGCTTTCTTT. Translated, it gives CASSLARIPQGNTEAFF.

V and J are TRBV7-9 and TRBJ2-1; TRBD1 matches 9 bases. V lost 6 bases, J lost 4 bases, and 7 bases stayed unmatched. This CDR3 contains 15 residues. Per germline, CDR1 SEHNR and CDR2 FQNEAQ (reference sequence). As DNA, the CDR3 is TGTGCCAGCAGGCCCGGACAGGGGCAATACAATGAGCAGTTCTTC. Protein product: CASRPGQGQYNEQFF.

The genes are TRBV9 and TRBJ2-2; D might be TRBD2 (6 bases). This CDR3 is 17 amino acids long. V gave up 2 bases and J gave up 4 bases, with 18 bases separating them. Germline CDR1 reads SGDLS; CDR2 reads YYNGEE. The CDR3 DNA reads TGTGCCAGCAGCGTCTTGGGGGAGGCCCCACGCACCGGGGAGCTGTTTTTT. As protein: CASSVLGEAPRTGELFF. The whole variable domain, filled in from reference TRBV9 and TRBJ2-2, reads DSGVTQTPKHLITATGQRVTLRCSPRSGDLSVYWYQQSLDQGLQFLIQYYNGEERAKGNILERFSAQQFPDLHSELNLSSLELGDSALYFCASSVLGEAPRTGELFFGEGSRLTVL.

This sequence joins TRBV5-8 and TRBJ2-3; 8 bases line up with TRBD2. The CDR3 has 15 amino acids. Germline assignment: CDR1 SGHTS and CDR2 YDEGEE. The junction had 8 bases not matched to a gene; V was cut back by 5 bases and J by 3 bases. DNA of the CDR3: TGTGCCAGCAGACCCGGACTAGCTGCTACAGATACGCAGTATTTT. Translated: CASRPGLAATDTQYF.